This passage covers 17 T cell receptor beta chains from one sample sequenced in a study of blood T cell repertoires in COVID-19. The protocol was immunoSEQ multiplex PCR, while the TCRdb copy is restricted to in-frame clones and leaves out a portion. The sample records 200,000 to 300,000 clones, over 70% being singletons. Material: peripheral blood. The receptors derive from a woman of 80 years or more with acute or convalescent COVID-19.

This clone appeared a single time. The chain couples TRBV20-1 to TRBJ2-3, with D hard to call. From germline, CDR1 is DFQATT and CDR2 SNEGSKA (reference sequence). Trimming removed 6 bases at V and 6 bases at J, with 10 bases between. CDR3 length equals 11 residues. The CDR3 bases are TGCAGTGCCGCGGCCCGGGATACGCAGTATTTT. Translating gives CSAAARDTQYF.

There are a few counts of this clone. As DNA, the CDR3 is TGTGCCAGCAGTGACCATTTTGCAACTAATGAAAAACTGTTTTTT. Amino acid sequence: CASSDHFATNEKLFF. The chain links TRBV6-1 to TRBJ1-4; D gene ambiguous. The germline CDR1 and CDR2 sequences are MNHNS and SASEGT. V lost 3 bases to trimming and J lost 0 bases, with 8 bases between them. The CDR3 has 15 residues.

In this sample, this clone turned up once. This may stem from a read error, because a much larger clone lies one nucleotide away. The chain has TRBV7-8 and TRBJ1-5; the match to TRBD1 covers 7 bases. The CDR3 is 14 residues long. Per the germline V gene, CDR1 is SGHVS and CDR2 is FQNEAQ. V shed 3 bases and J 3 bases; nucleotides not matched to a gene: 2. The CDR3 reads CASSFTGVNQPQHF. CDR3 in DNA: TGTGCCAGCAGCTTTACAGGGGTCAATCAGCCCCAGCATTTT.

The chain employs TRBV15 and TRBJ1-5; TRBD1 might be the D (6 bases). Trimming pared 4 bases from V and 0 bases from J, leaving 10 bases between. Germline V gene sequence: CDR1 LNHNV, CDR2 YYDKDF (reference sequence). This CDR3 comprises 15 residues. CDR3 nucleotides: TGTGCCACCAGCACTCCGGACAGTAGCAATCAGCCCCAGCATTTT. It codes for CATSTPDSSNQPQHF.

This clone was observed a few times. The rearrangement joins TRBV3-1 (or the pseudogene TRBV3-2) to TRBJ2-7; maybe TRBD1 (6 bases). V was cut by 1 base and J by 6 bases, with 10 bases left in between. Germline-derived CDR1 and CDR2 are LGHDT and YNNKEL (reference sequence). CDR3 length: 13 residues. The CDR3 loop reads CASSQVRQAEQYF. As DNA, the CDR3 is TGTGCCAGCAGCCAAGTACGACAGGCCGAGCAGTACTTC.

This clone appeared a few times. The chain employs TRBV9 and TRBJ1-3; possibly TRBD1 for D (5 bases). The germline CDR1 and CDR2 sequences are SGDLS and YYNGEE. The CDR3 runs to 17 residues. Trimming pared 3 bases from V and 0 bases from J, leaving 16 bases between. This chain's CDR3 is CASSGRGEGSSGNTIYF. The CDR3 DNA reads TGTGCCAGCAGCGGGAGGGGTGAGGGCAGCTCTGGAAACACCATATATTTT. Looking up the rest from reference TRBV9 and TRBJ1-3 gives the full variable domain: DSGVTQTPKHLITATGQRVTLRCSPRSGDLSVYWYQQSLDQGLQFLIQYYNGEERAKGNILERFSAQQFPDLHSELNLSSLELGDSALYFCASSGRGEGSSGNTIYFGEGSWLTVV.

The sample holds one count of this clone. The chain has TRBV19 and TRBJ2-2; maybe TRBD2 (5 bases). The germline CDR1 and CDR2 sequences are LNHDA and SQIVND (reference sequence). The CDR3 covers 14 residues. V lost 5 bases, J lost 4 bases, and 11 bases lay in between. CDR3 bases: TGTGCCAGTAGTTTGGCGGGTGGCACCGGGGAGCTGTTTTTT. Its translation is CASSLAGGTGELFF. Complete variable domain (other parts from reference TRBV19 and TRBJ2-2): DGGITQSPKYLFRKEGQNVTLSCEQNLNHDAMYWYRQDPGQGLRLIYYSQIVNDFQKGDIAEGYSVSREKKESFPLTVTSAQKNPTAFYLCASSLAGGTGELFFGEGSRLTVL.

The chain links TRBV6-5 to TRBJ1-2; 10 bases match TRBD1. V was pared by 6 bases and J by 7 bases, with 5 bases of the junction left unmatched. In germline, CDR1 is MNHEY, CDR2 SVGAGI. The CDR3 contains 13 residues. In nucleotides, the CDR3 is TGTGCCAGCAGGACAGGGGGCGTCAGTGGCTACACCTTC. Translating gives CASRTGGVSGYTF.

This chain joins TRBV6-4 and TRBJ1-4; a weak D match, TRBD1 (6 bases). This CDR3 is 15 amino acids long. Germline assignment: CDR1 MRHNA and CDR2 SNTAGT. V was cut by 8 bases and J by 8 bases, with 21 bases left in between. This CDR3 reads CASRRGQGGREKLFF. The CDR3 nucleotides read TGTGCCAGCCGGCGGGGGCAGGGCGGTAGAGAAAAACTGTTTTTT.

The genes are TRBV11-2 and TRBJ1-1; the D is unclear. V was pared by 1 base and J by 0 bases, with 21 bases between. The CDR3 is 19 amino acids. Per the germline V gene, CDR1 is SGHAT and CDR2 is FQNNGV. The CDR3, as DNA: TGTGCCAGCAGCTTAGTCGCGGGGAGCGGAGGGAACATGAACACTGAAGCTTTCTTT. This sequence encodes CASSLVAGSGGNMNTEAFF.

V gene TRBV9 combines with J gene TRBJ1-1; the match to TRBD1 covers 7 bases. The germline V gene has CDR1 SGDLS and CDR2 YYNGEE. With V trimmed by 4 bases and J by 0 bases, 21 bases remained unmatched. The CDR3 is 20 residues long. The CDR3 coding sequence is TGTGCCAGCAGCCTAGGGGATATCGCGCGACACAGGGGATTGAACACTGAAGCTTTCTTT. This codes for CASSLGDIARHRGLNTEAFF. The variable domain in full, completed from reference TRBV9 and TRBJ1-1, reads DSGVTQTPKHLITATGQRVTLRCSPRSGDLSVYWYQQSLDQGLQFLIQYYNGEERAKGNILERFSAQQFPDLHSELNLSSLELGDSALYFCASSLGDIARHRGLNTEAFFGQGTRLTVV.

This chain joins TRBV11-1 and TRBJ2-3, with D maybe TRBD1 (5 bases). Trimming took 7 bases from V and 6 from J, leaving 11 bases between them. The CDR3 sequence is 12 residues long. Germline V gene lookup returns CDR1 SGHAT and CDR2 FQDESV (reference sequence). The CDR3 loop is CASKGVQDTQYF. In DNA, the CDR3 is TGTGCCAGCAAAGGGGTTCAGGATACGCAGTATTTT.

This sequence joins TRBV5-1 and TRBJ2-5; 10 bases agree with TRBD1. Germline V gives CDR1 SGHRS, CDR2 YFSETQ. J was trimmed by 2 bases and V by 3 bases; bases with no gene match: 4. This CDR3 region has 15 residues. Here the CDR3 DNA reads TGCGCCAGCAGCTCCGAGGACAGGGGGCAAGAGACCCAGTACTTC. Protein sequence: CASSSEDRGQETQYF.

The gene calls are TRBV21-1 and TRBJ2-4; the table's D gene call, TRBD2, was not cross checked with the DNA. TRBV21-1 is a listed pseudogene. There are 14 residues in the CDR3. The CDR3 spells CASSTRGGKNIQYF. The CDR3 region has the DNA TGTGCCAGCAGCACCAGGGGAGGGAAGAACATTCAGTACTTC.

J is TRBJ1-2 and V is TRBV5-1; no clear D. The germline gives CDR1 SGHRS, CDR2 YFSETQ. The CDR3 length is 14 residues. V lost 1 base, J lost 0 bases, and 7 bases lay in between. CDR3 bases: TGCGCCAGCAGCTTGACCGGGACTAACTATGGCTACACCTTC. Amino acid sequence: CASSLTGTNYGYTF.

The J gene is TRBJ2-2, the V gene TRBV19; D not resolved. The germline V and J ends were trimmed by 11 bases and 1 base, with 14 bases remaining between them. This CDR3 has 14 residues. Germline V gene data show CDR1 as LNHDA and CDR2 as SQIVND (reference sequence). The CDR3 DNA sequence: TGTGCCTGCAACGGTCCGGGGAACACCGGGGAGCTGTTTTTT. Encoded protein: CACNGPGNTGELFF.

The chain recombines TRBV3-1 (or the pseudogene TRBV3-2) with TRBJ1-2, with TRBD1 identical over 11 bases. This CDR3 spans 13 amino acids. Germline V gene data show CDR1 as LGHDT and CDR2 as YNNKEL (reference sequence). Trimming cost V 4 bases and J 7 bases; bases outside gene matches: 2. Here the CDR3 DNA reads TGTGCCAGCAGCCCGGGACAGGGGGGTGGCTACACCTTC. It codes for CASSPGQGGGYTF.